Included here is one T cell receptor (beta chain) sequence, with context. Antigen specificity is unknown. Via MiXCR, TCRdb re-called the 5' RACE reads, giving one row per CDR3 protein. The sample has approximately 340,000 distinct CDR3 sequences, 8.7% seen once. This record belongs to a study of T cells after yellow fever vaccination. General observations from the study: Post-booster repertoires again held most primary-vaccination clones (roughly 96% CD4, 80% to 90% CD8).

CDR3 length: 15 amino acids. Trimming removed 6 bases at V and 4 bases at J, with 17 bases between. This clonotype was sampled from a man between 18 and 35 years old who received the YFV17D yellow fever vaccine. The input for sequencing was PBMCs, taken on the day of the first yellow fever vaccination. The chain is built from TRBV23-1 and TRBJ2-3, with D perhaps matching TRBD1 or TRBD2 (5 bases each). TRBV23-1 is classed as an ORF, of uncertain function. Here the CDR3 reads CASRYSGTPADTQYF. The CDR3 nucleotides are TGCGCCAGCAGATATTCCGGGACGCCCGCAGATACGCAGTATTTT.